Included here is one T cell receptor beta chain sequence, with context. What it binds is not known. The repertoire was sequenced with immunoSEQ multiplex PCR; TCRdb's copy has only in-frame clones and lacks some. The repertoire has tens of thousands of clones, around 85% of them found once; the top ten carry 38%. This CDR3 has 13 amino acids. CDR1 and CDR2 from the germline V gene are KGHSH and LQKENI. V shed 3 bases and J shed 2 bases, with 7 bases lying between them. The sample originates from a study of OX40 agonist ivuxolimab in advanced cancers. In the study overall: The patients got ivuxolimab, which is an agonistic anti-OX40 (CD134) antibody. Among those enrolled, mean age was about 60 years (range about 23 to 85) and 75% to 85% were male. Study findings and constraints: The antigen specificity of the peripheral T cells (those that were expanded) was not determined. Low levels of normalized T-cell clonal expansion also appeared in some nonresponders.

The TCR was taken from an adult with an advanced solid tumor such as melanoma, head and neck, liver or kidney cancer. The gene calls are TRBV18 and TRBJ1-1, with D possibly TRBD1 on 5 matching bases. The sample here was CD4+ or CD8+ T cells sorted from blood, taken in a trial of the OX40 agonist ivuxolimab. CDR3 nucleotides: TGTGCCAGCTCACCCGACAGCAACACTGAAGCTTTCTTT. Protein product: CASSPDSNTEAFF.